This T cell receptor beta chain comes out of a study of T cell responses to AZD1222 COVID-19 vaccine (dated by TCRdb to about 2021). For context, the study as a whole: TCR sequencing covered more than 230 trial participants: roughly 200 given two doses of AZD1222 and around 25 given two doses of MenACWY control vaccine. Trial participants were enrolled by age into 18-55, 56-69 and 70-plus year subgroups, with 148, 28 and 57 TCR-sequenced participants respectively.

From the cysteine through the phenylalanine, the CDR3 covers 14 amino acids. Only the CDR3 DNA stays, 42 bases, in frame from base 1. Trimming accounts for 5 bases at V and 3 bases at J, while the number of junction bases matched to no gene is 7. Via the germline V gene (reference sequence), CDR1 is MNHEY and CDR2 SMNVEV. The CDR3 regions of human TCRbeta chains were analyzed by immunosequencing. Processing in the source paper ran as follows. TCRs in the repertoires were compared against a reference library of SARS-CoV-2-specific TCRs that had been generated with the MIRA antigen-specificity platform. Breadth was defined as the fraction of unique TCRs that were SARS-CoV-2-associated, and depth was defined as the fraction of total T cells that were SARS-CoV-2-associated. Using the MIRA data, each spike-specific TCR was assigned both to the spike region to which the TCR was reactive and to a CD4 or CD8 class. Log10-transformed breadth and depth values were compared by one-way ANOVA with Sidak's multiple comparisons tests. As stored in TCRdb, this immuneACCESS dataset retains in-frame rearrangements with V and J assigned. A fraction of the clones does not appear; measured against another copy, unresolved V genes explain less than half of the discrepancy, and the remainder lacks a known reason. V, J and clone size are taken as reported in that table, and D and trimming were inferred from the DNA itself. This sample holds hundreds of thousands of clones; 85% to 95% were observed only once. The top ten clonotypes cover about 1% of the sample.

In the paper's terms, the time point label means: baseline before first vaccination. The treatment or condition label corresponds to: meningococcal conjugate vaccine given as trial control. The vaccinee samples were drawn from two UK trials, COV001 and COV002, one of which was a single-blind randomized controlled phase 2/3 trial testing AZD1222 (ChAdOx1 nCoV-19) in healthy adults. For TCRbeta chain sequencing, PBMC samples were collected from trial participants at day 0 and at day 28 after the second dose. The study at large found these results: A significant rise in spike-specific TCR breadth and depth was observed after two AZD1222 doses relative to day 0 and relative to MenACWY recipients. Only a handful of AZD1222 recipients were SARS-CoV-2 seropositive at baseline, limiting conclusions about previously exposed vaccinees. No day 14 peak-response samples were available, so repertoires were characterized only after the peak T cell response. Epitopes outside the regions mutated in the B.1.351 and B.1.1.7 variants were reportedly recognized by nearly half of the unique spike-specific TCRs. Participants were mostly white British, with more females than males. The authors suggested clonal diversity may have been underestimated. The 56-69-year group was small, and its depth increase did not reach significance, likely because of low power. Vaccine-associated CD4 TCRs spanned the whole spike protein, with dominant responses in regions 160-218 and 743-854.

As concerns this clone: Its cognate antigen has yet to be identified. One base away there is no much larger clone; base qualities are not given.

This receptor was taken from an adult in good health. The sample was peripheral blood, taken on day 0 of MenACWY control vaccination. The sequence joins TRBV27 to TRBJ2-7, and 7 junctional nucleotides match TRBD2. The bases are TGTGCCAGCAGTCCCTTAGGGAGGGTCTACGAGCAGTACTTC. Translated, it gives CASSPLGRVYEQYF.